The rows below give T cell receptor beta chains drawn from one sample of a study of regulatory T cells in long-lasting Graves disease. TCRdb ran MiXCR on the multiplex PCR reads and lists one entry per CDR3 protein. Here the sample spans approximately 470,000 distinct CDR3 sequences, about 16% being singletons. This same sample was also taken into another study, of T cells in Graves' hyperthyroidism and ophthalmopathy.

The input for sequencing was peripheral blood mononuclear cells (PBMCs), taken at new diagnosis, from a patient treated with antithyroid drugs. These receptors originate from a man between 40 and 49 years old with Graves disease. The CDR3 runs from the conserved cysteine through the conserved F or W. D genes are given only for firm matches. Size is omitted from some rows. Given values are once, few, many or a class for expanded clones.

clone size,V gene,J gene,D gene,CDR3 protein,CDR3 DNA
many,TRBV5-1,TRBJ2-7,TRBD1,CASSSGDRGAYEQYF,TGCGCCAGCAGCTCGGGCGACAGGGGGGCCTACGAGCAGTACTTC
.,TRBV12-3/TRBV12-4,TRBJ2-1,.,CASSSPTGTYYNEQFF,TGTGCCAGCAGTTCCCCGACCGGGACATATTACAATGAGCAGTTCTTC
.,TRBV4-2,TRBJ2-7,.,CASSQDSSDPTYEQYF,TGTGCCAGCAGCCAAGATTCTTCCGACCCGACCTACGAGCAGTACTTC
many,TRBV6-2/TRBV6-3,TRBJ1-5,.,CASREKGQPQHF,TGTGCCAGCAGAGAAAAGGGTCAGCCCCAGCATTTT
few,TRBV20-1,TRBJ2-2,.,CSASYRNTGELFF,TGCAGTGCTAGTTATCGAAACACCGGGGAGCTGTTTTTT
many,TRBV29-1,TRBJ2-5,TRBD1,CSVEDGRGREETQYF,TGCAGCGTTGAAGATGGCAGGGGGCGTGAAGAGACCCAGTACTTC
many,TRBV5-1,TRBJ2-4,.,CASSPGTVAKNIQYF,TGCGCCAGCAGTCCGGGAACCGTAGCCAAAAACATTCAGTACTTC
many,TRBV6-4,TRBJ2-2,TRBD2,CASTGGDTGELFF,TGTGCCAGCACCGGGGGGGACACCGGGGAGCTGTTTTTT
many,TRBV27,TRBJ2-1,TRBD2,CASSLSPGLAGRNEQFF,TGTGCCAGCAGTTTATCCCCGGGACTAGCGGGGCGCAACGAGCAGTTCTTC
.,TRBV20-1,TRBJ2-5,TRBD2,CSAVGTSPQETQYF,TGCAGTGCTGTAGGGACTAGCCCCCAAGAGACCCAGTACTTC
.,TRBV11-2,TRBJ2-5,.,CASSAGLGETQYF,TGTGCCAGCAGCGCCGGACTGGGTGAGACCCAGTACTTC
many,TRBV12-3/TRBV12-4,TRBJ2-7,.,CASSLWDGSSYEQYF,TGTGCCAGCAGTTTATGGGACGGCAGCTCCTACGAGCAGTACTTC
.,TRBV6-1,TRBJ2-7,TRBD2,CASRGPGLAAEQYF,TGTGCCAGCAGGGGGCCGGGACTAGCCGCCGAGCAGTACTTC
.,TRBV6-5,TRBJ2-2,.,CASSYYNTGELFF,TGTGCCAGCAGTTACTACAACACCGGGGAGCTGTTTTTT
.,TRBV7-3,TRBJ2-6,.,CASSLTARGTHHSGANVLTF,TGTGCCAGCAGCTTAACGGCCCGGGGGACACACCACTCTGGGGCCAACGTCCTGACTTTC
many,TRBV18,TRBJ2-1,.,CASSPGTANEQFF,TGTGCCAGCAGTCCCGGGACTGCCAATGAGCAGTTCTTC
few,TRBV7-9,TRBJ2-7,TRBD1,CASSPRTGDIYEQYF,TGTGCCAGCAGCCCCCGGACAGGGGACATCTACGAGCAGTACTTC
.,TRBV18,TRBJ2-7,TRBD2,CASSPGGGNEQYF,TGTGCCAGCTCACCCGGGGGGGGGAACGAGCAGTACTTC